This TCR beta chain was recovered during a study of cytomegalovirus exposure and HLA in healthy donors. General study points: In a later analysis, HLA-C alleles had the fewest associated TCRs, DRB1 alleles the most. Through in vitro validation, a few CMV-associated chains were shown to be specific for CMV antigens. HLA allele associations emerged for 16,951 TCR beta sequences in a later analysis, at 0.05 false discovery rate. The study listed under 200 cytomegalovirus-associated TCR beta chains.

PCR involved 60 Vbeta and 13 Jbeta primers. Clones were read by immunoSEQ multiplex PCR, and TCRdb kept only the in-frame ones, dropping some. The table has roughly 76,000 clones, roughly 88% seen once; the top ten hold 2%. To note about this clone: Its specificity is unknown.

The source is a woman aged 25-40 years in good health and CMV-seronegative. Sample: PBMCs.

CDR3 DNA: TGCGCCAGCAGCTTGGCCCCGCCCGGGGACACTGAAGCTTTCTTT. Its translation: CASSLAPPGDTEAFF. The rearrangement joins TRBV5-1 to TRBJ1-1; D not certain. The CDR3 sequence is 15 residues long. The germline gives CDR1 SGHRS, CDR2 YFSETQ. V lost 0 bases, J lost 3 bases, and 12 bases lay in between.